This is a list of T cell receptor beta chains from one sample in a study of blood T cell repertoires in COVID-19. Clones were sequenced by immunoSEQ multiplex PCR, and TCRdb holds only the in-frame ones, with some missing. This sample has tens of thousands of clones, with 75% to 90% found just once. Sequencing input: peripheral blood. These TCRs come from a human donor in a cohort sampled during active COVID-19. Both conserved end residues are trimmed from each CDR3.

J gene,V gene,CDR3 protein
TRBJ2-1,TRBV11-1,ASRERGPYNEQF
TRBJ2-1,TRBV2,ASSDLAGTSGSYNEQF
TRBJ2-5,TRBV12-5,ASGRGLAGGGETQY
TRBJ2-5,TRBV3-1/TRBV3-2,ASSRTGGETQY
TRBJ2-1,TRBV5-3,ARSLLSPSSYNEQF
TRBJ2-7,TRBV28,ASRFPSSYEQY
TRBJ2-1,TRBV5-1,ASSSAGTSPHEQF
TRBJ2-5,TRBV5-4,ASSRRAGQETQY
TRBJ1-6,TRBV7-2,ASSLVGTGALTLH
TRBJ2-1,TRBV27,ASSLKGGYNEQF
TRBJ2-2,TRBV7-2,ASSPILVSGELF
TRBJ1-5,TRBV7-8,ASSPTRTDQPQH
TRBJ2-7,TRBV11-2,ASSAGLSQPQY
TRBJ2-5,TRBV10-3,AIRLGRGETQY
TRBJ2-1,TRBV4-2,ASSQAGAGGLNEQF
TRBJ2-5,TRBV19,ASSADRATAGKTQY
TRBJ2-2,TRBV2,ASQLWGLDTGELF
TRBJ2-3,TRBV5-8,ASTKTSGDPSGTQY
TRBJ2-1,TRBV2,ASIGLAGGGTQF
TRBJ2-3,TRBV6-2/TRBV6-3,ASSYIAGGPDTQY
TRBJ2-7,TRBV27,ASSLGLAGVREQY
TRBJ1-3,TRBV9,ASSTGTGGNTIY
TRBJ2-7,TRBV18,ASSQLAAEQY
TRBJ1-5,TRBV27,ASSPLGGRNQPQH
TRBJ1-5,TRBV3-1/TRBV3-2,ASSLQLTNQPQH
TRBJ2-7,TRBV25-1,ASSEASRYEQY
TRBJ2-1,TRBV24-1,ATSDQRTPYNEQF
TRBJ1-2,TRBV27,ASSYLYRGREYGYT
TRBJ2-6,TRBV7-6,ASSLGPGGPGANVLT
TRBJ1-5,TRBV7-9,ASSFSGQPQH
TRBJ2-5,TRBV7-2,ASSFGGGGETQY
TRBJ2-1,TRBV10-3,AIRGGTKSNEQF
TRBJ1-1,TRBV6-5,ASSIRGKVDTEAF
TRBJ1-5,TRBV6-5,ASTGTEYQPQH
TRBJ2-1,TRBV19,ASSSGTGGYNEQF
TRBJ2-1,TRBV7-2,ASSSQRGGLNEQF
TRBJ1-2,TRBV28,ASSFVQGAQVYGYT
TRBJ2-7,TRBV9,ASSVTGGFYEQY
TRBJ2-5,TRBV2,ASSEAGLAGETQY
TRBJ2-3,TRBV6-4,ASSKTSTDTQY
TRBJ2-7,TRBV27,ASSLGLEQY
TRBJ2-1,TRBV9,ASSPSLARSIYNEQF
TRBJ2-3,TRBV27,ASSYWTGRGDTQY
TRBJ2-7,TRBV6-5,ASSFSRSSYEQY
TRBJ1-1,TRBV30,AFLDRVAEAF
TRBJ2-5,TRBV10-2,ASSRGGRETQY
TRBJ2-3,TRBV7-9,ASSFSGTTDTQY
TRBJ2-7,TRBV5-1,ASSSDRVDREQY
TRBJ1-4,TRBV2,ASSEAPGQINEKLF
TRBJ2-1,TRBV30,AWSVGAGFYEQF
TRBJ2-5,TRBV6-5,ASIWTSGSQETQY
TRBJ1-1,TRBV4-2,ASSQDQYEAF
TRBJ2-4,TRBV19,ASRDGQGGKNIQY
TRBJ1-1,TRBV7-3,ASSSQGGDLAF